These T cell receptor beta chains were read from a single sample in a study of human T cells and chemical hapten exposure. TCRdb reprocessed the RACE reads via MiXCR and lists one record per CDR3 protein. Here the sample spans about 85,000 distinct CDR3 sequences, 11% being singletons. The sequencing used whole blood, collected in connection with sensitization to the hapten diphenylcyclopropenone (DPC). All receptors come from a man aged 18 to 29 with alopecia areata. Some clones in this sample may be carry-over from other donors' samples. Both conserved end residues are part of each CDR3. The D gene is left open where the match is weak. Part of the rows lack a size; the others show once, few, many or a class for expanded clones.

TRBJ2-3	14	many	TRBV6-4	TRBD1	CASSDSQGADTQYF	TGTGCCAGCAGTGACTCACAGGGGGCAGATACGCAGTATTTT
TRBJ2-7	14	few	TRBV12-3/TRBV12-4	TRBD1	CASSVQGVAYEQYF	TGTGCCAGCAGCGTACAGGGGGTGGCCTACGAGCAGTACTTC
TRBJ2-5	13	.	TRBV12-3/TRBV12-4	.	CASSLGWQETQYF	TGTGCCAGCAGTTTAGGTTGGCAAGAGACCCAGTACTTC
TRBJ1-4	17	many	TRBV29-1	.	CSAMLLDGGDTNEKLFF	TGCAGCGCCATGCTGTTGGACGGTGGCGATACTAATGAAAAACTGTTTTTT
TRBJ2-1	13	many	TRBV7-3	.	CASSHRVGNEQFF	TGTGCCAGCAGCCACAGGGTGGGCAATGAGCAGTTCTTC
TRBJ1-3	15	.	TRBV4-1	.	CASSHQISSGNTIYF	TGCGCCAGCAGCCACCAGATCAGCTCTGGAAACACCATATATTTT
TRBJ1-1	14	few	TRBV7-9	.	CASSTPARNTEAFF	TGTGCCAGCAGCACGCCTGCGAGGAACACTGAAGCTTTCTTT
TRBJ1-1	13	many	TRBV7-9	.	CASSLTQNTEAFF	TGTGCCAGCAGCTTAACACAGAACACTGAAGCTTTCTTT
TRBJ1-6	15	many	TRBV10-2	.	CAISEGRVKDSPLHF	TGCGCCATCAGTGAAGGCAGGGTAAAAGATTCACCCCTCCACTTT
TRBJ2-3	11	few	TRBV6-2/TRBV6-3	.	CASSPGEAQYF	TGTGCCAGCAGTCCAGGAGAAGCGCAGTATTTT
TRBJ2-1	16	few	TRBV6-1	.	CASSEPAGISYNEQFF	TGTGCCAGCAGTGAACCGGCAGGGATATCCTACAATGAGCAGTTCTTC
TRBJ1-2	13	many	TRBV7-9	.	CASSPPIRYGYTF	TGTGCCAGCAGCCCTCCCATCCGCTATGGCTACACCTTC
TRBJ2-3	15	many	TRBV7-9	.	CASSLSQAGTDTQYF	TGTGCCAGCAGCTTGTCACAGGCTGGCACAGATACGCAGTATTTT
TRBJ1-2	17	.	TRBV7-9	TRBD1	CASSFSPAGTGHYGYTF	TGTGCCAGCAGCTTTTCCCCCGCGGGGACAGGGCACTATGGCTACACCTTC
TRBJ1-1	15	.	TRBV12-3/TRBV12-4	.	CASSRGDRKNTEAFF	TGTGCCAGCAGTAGGGGCGACAGGAAGAACACTGAAGCTTTCTTT
TRBJ2-5	18	.	TRBV6-1	.	CASSELWLAETFQETQYF	TGTGCCAGCAGTGAACTGTGGCTGGCAGAAACCTTTCAAGAGACCCAGTACTTC
TRBJ1-3	13	.	TRBV4-2	.	CASSTDRGNTIYF	TGTGCCAGCAGCACAGACAGGGGAAACACCATATATTTT
TRBJ2-7	14	.	TRBV10-1	.	CASSPQVNSYEQYF	TGCGCCAGCAGTCCCCAGGTGAACTCCTACGAGCAGTACTTC
TRBJ2-5	12	few	TRBV29-1	.	CSVEVGGEIQYF	TGCAGCGTTGAAGTAGGTGGAGAGATCCAGTACTTC
TRBJ2-1	12	few	TRBV28	.	CASSPLSDEQFF	TGTGCCAGCAGTCCCTTAAGCGATGAGCAGTTCTTC
TRBJ2-3	10	few	TRBV10-2	.	CASRADTQYF	TGCGCCAGCAGGGCAGATACGCAGTATTTT
TRBJ2-7	14	.	TRBV11-2	TRBD1	CASIRGQGETEQYF	TGTGCCAGCATAAGGGGGCAGGGGGAAACCGAGCAGTACTTC
TRBJ1-6	15	few	TRBV7-2	TRBD1	CASSLDRGYNSPLHF	TGTGCCAGCAGCTTAGACAGGGGGTATAATTCACCCCTCCACTTT
TRBJ1-1	13	many	TRBV20-1	TRBD1	CSAYWDRNTEAFF	TGCAGTGCTTACTGGGACAGGAACACTGAAGCTTTCTTT
TRBJ1-1	16	.	TRBV18	TRBD1	CASSPLSTGENTEAFF	TGTGCCAGCTCACCACTTTCGACAGGGGAAAACACTGAAGCTTTCTTT
TRBJ2-5	15	.	TRBV25-1	.	CASSLSGGGKETQYF	TGTGCCAGCAGCCTATCCGGAGGCGGAAAAGAGACCCAGTACTTC
TRBJ1-5	14	many	TRBV20-1	.	CSARPLFSNQPQHF	TGCAGTGCTAGGCCCCTGTTTAGCAATCAGCCCCAGCATTTT
TRBJ1-6	15	many	TRBV12-3/TRBV12-4	TRBD1	CASSLVGDSDSPLHF	TGTGCCAGCAGTTTAGTGGGGGACAGTGACTCACCCCTCCACTTT
TRBJ2-3	13	.	TRBV4-2	.	CASSQERAGTQYF	TGTGCCAGCAGCCAAGAGAGGGCTGGTACGCAGTATTTT
TRBJ1-5	13	few	TRBV29-1	TRBD1	CSVVTGQGQPQHF	TGCAGCGTTGTGACAGGGCAGGGTCAGCCCCAGCATTTT
TRBJ1-2	13	many	TRBV29-1	.	CSVEGEGSYGYTF	TGCAGCGTTGAAGGGGAGGGGAGCTATGGCTACACCTTC
TRBJ2-2	14	.	TRBV29-1	.	CSVDPGTNTGELFF	TGCAGCGTTGATCCCGGGACCAACACCGGGGAGCTGTTTTTT
TRBJ1-6	16	few	TRBV12-3/TRBV12-4	TRBD1	CASRVDRTNYNSPLHF	TGTGCCAGCAGGGTGGACAGGACCAACTATAATTCACCCCTCCACTTT
TRBJ2-5	14	many	TRBV10-1	.	CASSPGTNQETQYF	TGCGCCAGCAGTCCCGGGACAAATCAAGAGACCCAGTACTTC
TRBJ1-1	14	.	TRBV6-5	TRBD1	CASSSSTGSTEAFF	TGTGCCAGCAGTTCGTCGACAGGGTCCACTGAAGCTTTCTTT
TRBJ1-6	13	.	TRBV20-1	.	CSAQDGGTTPLHF	TGCAGTGCCCAGGACGGTGGGACTACACCCCTCCACTTT
TRBJ2-4	20	.	TRBV6-6	TRBD1	CASSYPTRTGALVAKNIQYF	TGTGCCAGCAGTTACCCGACACGGACAGGGGCCTTAGTGGCCAAAAACATTCAGTACTTC